The text below deals with one TCR beta chain. Its matching antigen is unknown. This record comes from a study of post-analysis software for immune sequencing data. Findings and limits, study-wide: Higher frequency in patients than in controls was seen for 5 or 6 TRBV segments, with TRBV5-6, TRBV5-1 and TRBV20-1 among them.

Trimming shortened V by 0 bases and J by 4 bases, and 15 bases separated the two germline ends. Germline V gene data show CDR1 as KGHSH and CDR2 as LQKENI. CDR3 length: 16 residues. Presence of unique molecular identifiers characterized the TCR beta cDNA libraries. TCRdb re-called the PCR reads with MiXCR, one entry per CDR3 protein. The sample gives hundreds of thousands of distinct CDR3 sequences, nearly 45% of which show up once; 9% to 14% is in the top ten. The sequenced material came from blood. The chain uses TRBV18 and TRBJ1-2, with D uncertain. The source of this sequence is a girl under 18 with multiple sclerosis. CDR3 sequence reads: CASSPPVRTGFYGYTF. The CDR3 DNA follows: TGTGCCAGCTCACCACCGGTCAGGACGGGGTTCTATGGCTACACCTTC.